Only a few counts were recorded for the clone carrying this TCR beta chain. These data are taken from a study of blood T cell repertoires in COVID-19. Study background: From the United States, Italy and Spain came samples of acute and convalescent COVID-19. Sources were T cells, B-cell-depleted T cells, or PBMCs; the material itself was cDNA or gDNA.

Authors' processing steps: Amplification with reference gene primers provided the estimates of nucleated cell counts. Sequenced by immunoSEQ multiplex PCR; TCRdb stores in-frame clones only, minus some. That table is the source of V, J and clone size, and D and trimming were worked out from the DNA. The sample comprises about 90,000 clones, approximately 90% of which are singletons, and around 2.3% rests with the top ten. V lost 5 bases and J lost 4, with 10 bases in between. CDR1 is SEHNR and CDR2 is FQNEAQ in the germline V gene (reference sequence). This CDR3 comprises 13 residues. The origin of this receptor is a human donor with active COVID-19. The donor label of this sample is uncertain. The sample comprised peripheral blood. The chain employs TRBV7-9 and TRBJ2-3; D is uncertain. The CDR3 DNA is TGTGCCAGCAGCCCCCCCCATGCAGATACGCAGTATTTT. Translating gives CASSPPHADTQYF. Full variable domain (rest looked up from reference TRBV7-9 and TRBJ2-3): DTGVSQNPRHKITKRGQNVTFRCDPISEHNRLYWYRQTLGQGPEFLTYFQNEAQLEKSRLLSDRFSAERPKGSFSTLEIQRTEQGDSAMYLCASSPPHADTQYFGPGTRLTVL.